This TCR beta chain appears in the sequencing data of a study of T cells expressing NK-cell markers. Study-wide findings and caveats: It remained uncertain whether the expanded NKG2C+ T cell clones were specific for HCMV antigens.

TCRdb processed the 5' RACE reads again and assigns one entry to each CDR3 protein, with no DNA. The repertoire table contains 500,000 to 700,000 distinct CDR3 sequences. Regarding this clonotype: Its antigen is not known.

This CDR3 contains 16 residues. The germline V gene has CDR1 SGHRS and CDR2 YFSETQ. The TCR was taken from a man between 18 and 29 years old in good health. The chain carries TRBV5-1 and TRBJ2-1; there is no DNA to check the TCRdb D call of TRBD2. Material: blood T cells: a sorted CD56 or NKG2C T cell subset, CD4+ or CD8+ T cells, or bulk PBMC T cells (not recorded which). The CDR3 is CASSPGTSGGGGEQFF.